These 29 T cell receptor beta chains originate from one sample sequenced in a study of regulatory T cells in long-lasting Graves disease (TCRdb year 2021). The library came from multiplex PCR. The instrument was an Illumina HiSeq 4000. To build TCR beta libraries, CDR3 regions were amplified by Arm-PCR using iRepertoire HTBI primers. TCRdb passed the public sequencing reads through fastp at Q25 and MiXCR, retaining productive beta sequences. Rows are combined by CDR3 protein, so each entry shows the most common genes and DNA. Recorded for this sample are a few hundred thousand distinct CDR3 sequences; 21% of them occurred a single time. The ten largest make up roughly an eighth of the sample. The time point label, read with the paper, signifies: persistent/refractory GD, antithyroid drugs over 5 years with positive TRAb. RNA was extracted from PBMCs in TRIzol for both TCR sequencing and RNA sequencing.

Material: peripheral blood mononuclear cells (PBMCs), obtained when the disease was refractory, from a patient treated with antithyroid drugs. The source of these receptors is a female donor with Graves disease.

Many counts were recorded for this clonotype. J is TRBJ1-6 and V is TRBV11-2; possibly TRBD1 for D (6 bases). V gave up 5 bases and J gave up 1 base, with 9 bases separating them. This CDR3 has 15 residues. Looked up from germline, CDR1 is SGHAT and CDR2 is FQNNGV. The DNA for the CDR3 is TGTGCCAGCAGCACCAGGGGATCCTATAATTCACCCCTCCACTTT. Protein: CASSTRGSYNSPLHF.

This clonotype was picked up many times. The V gene is TRBV7-9, the J gene TRBJ2-4; D is tentatively TRBD1 or TRBD2 (5 bases each). CDR1 and CDR2 from the germline V gene are SEHNR and FQNEAQ (reference sequence). The ends were cut back, 5 bases at V and 0 bases at J, with 14 bases in the middle. The CDR3 length is 16 residues. The CDR3 sequence is CASSPRGGLAKNIQYF. The CDR3 DNA reads TGTGCCAGCAGCCCCCGGGGCGGACTAGCCAAAAACATTCAGTACTTC.

This clonotype has a count of ten or more. The rearrangement links TRBV11-2 to TRBJ2-7; perhaps TRBD2 as D (5 bases). The CDR3 length is 11 residues. In germline, CDR1 is SGHAT, CDR2 FQNNGV. The V end lost 5 bases, the J end lost 7 bases, and 9 bases lay between the germline ends. CDR3 sequence (DNA): TGTGCCAGCAGCCCATCGGGAGAGCAGTACTTC. Amino acids: CASSPSGEQYF.

This sequence joins TRBV7-3 and TRBJ1-1; D is unclear. The CDR3 runs to 15 residues. The V end lost 3 bases, the J end lost 1 base, and 12 bases lay between the germline ends. The germline V gene encodes CDR1 SGHTA and CDR2 FQGTGA. The CDR3 loop is CASSLEYPANTEAFF. CDR3 coding DNA: TGTGCCAGCAGCTTGGAGTACCCAGCGAACACTGAAGCTTTCTTT.

This clonotype was counted only a few times. The CDR3 loop is CASSLGGDAGAKNIQYF. The CDR3 DNA reads TGTGCCAGCAGCTTAGGTGGAGACGCGGGGGCCAAAAACATTCAGTACTTC. This chain connects TRBV7-9 to TRBJ2-4; D might be TRBD2 (6 bases). V was pared by 1 base and J by 1 base, with 14 bases between. The CDR3 contains 17 residues. CDR1 and CDR2 (germline): SEHNR, FQNEAQ (reference sequence).

A few counts support this clonotype. The genes are TRBV9 and TRBJ1-6; D may be TRBD1 (5 bases). The CDR3 spans 15 residues. CDR1 and CDR2 from the germline V gene are SGDLS and YYNGEE. V was pared by 2 bases and J by 9 bases, with 15 bases between. The CDR3 loop reads CASSVGRGSSSPLHF. Here the CDR3 DNA reads TGTGCCAGCAGCGTTGGCCGGGGGTCGAGTTCACCCCTCCACTTT. Combining the CDR3 with reference TRBV9 and TRBJ1-6 gives the whole variable domain DSGVTQTPKHLITATGQRVTLRCSPRSGDLSVYWYQQSLDQGLQFLIQYYNGEERAKGNILERFSAQQFPDLHSELNLSSLELGDSALYFCASSVGRGSSSPLHFGNGTRLTVT.

Many counts were recorded for this clonotype. The chain joins TRBV27 to TRBJ2-7; 8 nucleotides line up with TRBD1. With 6 bases clipped from V and 5 bases from J, the junction kept 6 bases outside the gene matches. The germline V gene has CDR1 MNHEY and CDR2 SMNVEV (reference sequence). The CDR3 length is 13 residues. The CDR3 nucleotides are TGTGCCAGCAGACCCGGACAGGGTAACGAGCAGTACTTC. This gives the protein CASRPGQGNEQYF.

Notes on this clonotype: A much larger clone differs by one base, so this may be a read error. The rearrangement joins TRBV24-1 to TRBJ2-7; D is perhaps TRBD2 (5 bases). Germline assignment: CDR1 KGHDR and CDR2 SFDVKD. The CDR3 consists of 14 residues. This CDR3 is CATSAPRAPYKQYF. The CDR3 DNA reads as TGTGCCACCAGTGCCCCGAGGGCTCCCTACAAGCAGTACTTC.

The V gene is TRBV29-1, the J gene TRBJ1-2; the D gene is possibly TRBD1 (5 bases). The CDR3 contains 13 residues. Germline CDR1 reads SQVTM; CDR2 reads ANQGSEA. The germline V and J ends were trimmed by 6 bases and 2 bases, with 13 bases remaining between them. Written as DNA, the CDR3 is TGCAGCGTCGCAGCGACAGCAAACTATGGCTACACCTTC. This sequence encodes CSVAATANYGYTF.

This clonotype has at least ten counts. The chain uses TRBV6-2 or TRBV6-3 and TRBJ1-2; 11 nucleotides match TRBD1. The CDR3 contains 15 residues. The V segment lost 4 bases and the J segment 7 bases; nucleotides outside the gene matches: 8. From germline, CDR1 is MNHEY and CDR2 SVGEGT. In DNA form, the CDR3 reads TGTGCCAGCAGTTGGTCGGGACAGGGGGAAACTGGCTACACCTTC. It specifies CASSWSGQGETGYTF.

This clonotype was counted at least ten times. The chain links TRBV20-1 to TRBJ2-5, with D unclear. CDR1 DFQATT and CDR2 SNEGSKA come from the germline V gene (reference sequence). Between the trimmed V and J ends, which lost 3 bases and 4 bases, there was a span of 12 bases. The CDR3 contains 13 residues. The CDR3 DNA is TGCAGTGCTAGTATCCAGAGCCGAGAGACCCAGTACTTC. Translation: CSASIQSRETQYF.

In regard to this clonotype: Compared with germline, one end of the junction differs, possibly owing to a read error. The V gene is TRBV7-2, the J gene TRBJ2-1, with 10 bases fitting TRBD2. CDR1 and CDR2 from the germline V gene are SGHTA and FQGNSA. This CDR3 region has 15 residues. The CDR3, as DNA: TGTGCCAGCAGTTTAGGGCTAGCGGGAGCGCGGGAGCAGTTCTTC. As protein: CASSLGLAGAREQFF.

The V and J genes are TRBV27 and TRBJ2-7, with 9 bases matching TRBD1. This CDR3 has 14 amino acids. CDR1 is MNHEY and CDR2 is SMNVEV in the germline V gene (reference sequence). The V and J ends lost 2 bases and 5 bases, in that order; junction bases with no gene match: 4. In DNA, the CDR3 is TGTGCCAGCAGTTTAAGGACAGGGGAGAACGAGCAGTACTTC. This sequence encodes CASSLRTGENEQYF.

This clonotype was recorded at least ten times. The rearrangement joins TRBV20-1 to TRBJ2-7, with D possibly called TRBD1 or TRBD2 (5 bases each). In germline, CDR1 is DFQATT, CDR2 SNEGSKA (reference sequence). The CDR3 has 13 amino acids. The V end was cut by 4 bases, the J end by 0 bases, with 10 bases between. The CDR3 reads CSAMGENSYEQYF. In DNA form, the CDR3 reads TGCAGTGCTATGGGGGAAAACTCCTACGAGCAGTACTTC.

The rearrangement uses TRBV7-9 and TRBJ1-4, with D maybe TRBD1 (5 bases). The CDR3 runs to 15 residues. CDR1 and CDR2 (germline): SEHNR, FQNEAQ (reference sequence). V dropped 3 bases and J dropped 7 bases, with 15 bases sitting between them. CDR3 loop: CASSLVGQGGEKLFF. DNA of the CDR3: TGTGCCAGCAGCTTGGTTGGGCAGGGCGGTGAAAAACTGTTTTTT.

The chain is built from TRBV6-1 and TRBJ2-2, with 15 positions matching TRBD2. Germline V lookup: CDR1 MNHNS, CDR2 SASEGT. Germline trimming cut 4 bases from V and 5 bases from J; bases unmatched to any gene: 5. The CDR3 totals 17 residues. CDR3 sequence reads: CASSVGLAGGRTGELFF. CDR3 coding DNA: TGTGCCAGCAGTGTGGGACTAGCGGGAGGTCGGACCGGGGAGCTGTTTTTT.

This clonotype occurred many times. The CDR3 region is CASSLETGRGSADTQYF. The CDR3 DNA reads as TGTGCCAGCAGCTTAGAGACGGGACGAGGGAGCGCAGATACGCAGTATTTT. The rearrangement joins TRBV11-2 to TRBJ2-3; either TRBD1 or TRBD2 may fit D (5 bases each). V lost 0 bases to trimming and J lost 4 bases, with 17 bases between them. CDR1 SGHAT and CDR2 FQNNGV come from the germline V gene. This CDR3 comprises 17 residues.

V and J are TRBV5-6 and TRBJ2-7, with D possibly being TRBD1 or TRBD2 (5 bases each). The V gene's germline CDR1 is SGHDT and CDR2 YYEEEE. The CDR3 is 16 residues long. With 1 base removed from V and 4 bases from J, the gap between germline ends came to 18 bases. CDR3 coding DNA: TGTGCCAGCAGCTTGAGGGGACCGACGGTGATATACGAGCAGTACTTC. It codes for CASSLRGPTVIYEQYF.

This clonotype was detected only a few times. The chain uses TRBV3-1 and TRBJ2-5; 7 bases match TRBD1. Germline assignment: CDR1 LGHDT and CDR2 YNNKEL (reference sequence). The CDR3 is 16 amino acids. V lost 3 bases and J lost 2; bases outside the gene matches: 9. The CDR3, as DNA: TGTGCCAGCAGCCAGAGGGATGGGACAGTTCAAGAGACCCAGTACTTC. Amino acids: CASSQRDGTVQETQYF.

This clonotype has at least ten counts. The J gene is TRBJ2-5, the V gene TRBV6-1; D is unclear. There are 12 residues in the CDR3. V dropped 6 bases and J dropped 5 bases, with 10 bases sitting between them. The germline CDR1 and CDR2 sequences are MNHNS and SASEGT. The CDR3 sequence is CASRSGLETQYF. The CDR3 DNA reads as TGTGCCAGCAGATCCGGCCTGGAGACCCAGTACTTC.

There are many counts of this clonotype. At one boundary the junction diverges from the germline segment, which might be a read error. V and J are TRBV28 and TRBJ2-7; D perhaps matches TRBD2 (5 bases). CDR1 MDHEN and CDR2 SYDVKM come from the germline V gene. The CDR3 length is 14 residues. The CDR3 DNA is TGTGCCGGCAGTCGGGGAAGTCAGCTAGGCGAGCAGTACTTC. It translates to CAGSRGSQLGEQYF.

This clonotype was observed at least ten times. V is TRBV2 and J is TRBJ2-5; D unclear. V dropped 4 bases and J dropped 2 bases, with 5 bases sitting between them. Looked up from germline, CDR1 is SNHLY and CDR2 is FYNNEI. This CDR3 region has 12 residues. CDR3 residues: CASSVSQETQYF. CDR3 coding DNA: TGTGCCAGCAGTGTCTCACAAGAGACCCAGTACTTC.

This clonotype was counted ten times or more. The chain combines TRBV3-1 with TRBJ2-1; D not resolved. CDR1 is LGHDT and CDR2 is YNNKEL in the germline V gene (reference sequence). The CDR3 consists of 12 residues. Trimming took 0 bases from V and 13 from J, leaving 10 bases between them. CDR3 DNA sequence: TGTGCCAGCAGCCAAGATGAGAAAGCACAGTTCTTC. Residues: CASSQDEKAQFF.

There are many counts of this clonotype. The chain carries TRBV12-3 or TRBV12-4 and TRBJ2-2; D gene unclear. The ends were cut back, 3 bases at V and 5 bases at J, with 10 bases in the middle. The CDR3 spans 14 residues. CDR3 in amino acids: CASSFIGTTGELFF. The CDR3 DNA sequence: TGTGCCAGCAGTTTCATAGGAACGACCGGGGAGCTGTTTTTT.

On this clonotype itself: Just one base apart from a much larger clone, this may be a read error. The genes are TRBV20-1 and TRBJ2-5; perhaps TRBD1 as D (5 bases). Germline V lookup: CDR1 DFQATT, CDR2 SNEGSKA (reference sequence). V dropped 2 bases and J dropped 7 bases, with 23 bases sitting between them. This CDR3 contains 16 residues. Here the CDR3 reads CSARRIQGRSLVTQYF. DNA for the CDR3: TGCAGTGCTAGAAGGATTCAGGGAAGGAGTCTCGTGACCCAGTACTTC.

Details on this clonotype: A read error may explain this, as a much larger clone is one base away. V gene TRBV25-1 combines with J gene TRBJ1-5, with 10 positions matching TRBD1. CDR1 is MGHDK and CDR2 is SYGVNS in the germline V gene. CDR3 length: 16 amino acids. The DNA of the CDR3 is TGTGCCAGCAGTACCGGGACAGGGGACCCCAATCAGCCCCGGCATTTT. Amino acids: CASSTGTGDPNQPRHF.

About this clonotype itself: A much larger clone lies one base from this, so it may be a read error. The chain carries TRBV3-1 and TRBJ1-5; unclear D gene. The CDR3 sequence is 15 residues long. Germline V gene data show CDR1 as LGHDT and CDR2 as YNNKEL (reference sequence). CDR3 nucleotides: TGTGCCAACAGCCAAGATTTCTCGGGGTATCAGCCCCAGCATTTT. This sequence encodes CANSQDFSGYQPQHF.

Ten or more counts support this clonotype. The V gene is TRBV10-3, the J gene TRBJ1-6; the D gene is possibly TRBD1 (5 bases). Trimming left V 11 bases short and J 6 bases short, with 14 bases between. Germline CDR1 reads ENHRY; CDR2 reads SYGVKD. CDR3 length: 13 residues. In DNA, the CDR3 is TGTGCCTCCCAGGGAGGGTTTAATTCACCCCTCCACTTT. Protein product: CASQGGFNSPLHF.

The chain couples TRBV20-1 to TRBJ2-1; D gene ambiguous. V was shortened by 6 bases and J by 0 bases, with 12 bases between the two germline ends. This CDR3 contains 14 residues. CDR1 and CDR2 from the germline V gene are DFQATT and SNEGSKA (reference sequence). CDR3 nucleotide sequence: TGCAGTGCCTTACCCGGAAACTCCTACAATGAGCAGTTCTTC. This encodes CSALPGNSYNEQFF.